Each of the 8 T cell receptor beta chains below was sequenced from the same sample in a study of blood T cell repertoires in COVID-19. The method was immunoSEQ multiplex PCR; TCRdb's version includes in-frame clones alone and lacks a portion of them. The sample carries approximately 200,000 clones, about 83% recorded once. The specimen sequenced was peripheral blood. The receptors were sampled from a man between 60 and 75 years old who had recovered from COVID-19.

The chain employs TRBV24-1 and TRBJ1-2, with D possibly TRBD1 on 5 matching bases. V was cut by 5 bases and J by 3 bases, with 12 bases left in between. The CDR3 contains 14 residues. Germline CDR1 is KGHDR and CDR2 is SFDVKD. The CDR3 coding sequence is TGTGCCACCAGTGGTAGGGGCTCGGACTATGGCTACACCTTC. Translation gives CATSGRGSDYGYTF.

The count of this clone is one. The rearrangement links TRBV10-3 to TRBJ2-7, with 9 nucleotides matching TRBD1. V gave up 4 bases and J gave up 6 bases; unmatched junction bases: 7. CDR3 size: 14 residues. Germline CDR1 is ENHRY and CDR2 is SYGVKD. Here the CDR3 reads CAISGQGVGSEQYF. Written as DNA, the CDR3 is TGTGCCATCAGTGGACAGGGGGTTGGATCCGAGCAGTACTTC.

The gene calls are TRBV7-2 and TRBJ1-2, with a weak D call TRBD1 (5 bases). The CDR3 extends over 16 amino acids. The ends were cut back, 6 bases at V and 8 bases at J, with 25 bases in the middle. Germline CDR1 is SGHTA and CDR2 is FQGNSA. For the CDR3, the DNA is TGTGCCAGCAGTCTTAATCTGCAGGGAATTCTCGGGGGCTACACCTTC. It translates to CASSLNLQGILGGYTF.

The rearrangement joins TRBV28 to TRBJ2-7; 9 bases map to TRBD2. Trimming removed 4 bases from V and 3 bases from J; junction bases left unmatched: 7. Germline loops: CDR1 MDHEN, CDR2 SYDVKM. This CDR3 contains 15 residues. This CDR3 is CASSSLGLAIYEQYF. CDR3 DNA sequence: TGTGCCAGCAGTTCGCTTGGACTAGCGATCTACGAGCAGTACTTC.

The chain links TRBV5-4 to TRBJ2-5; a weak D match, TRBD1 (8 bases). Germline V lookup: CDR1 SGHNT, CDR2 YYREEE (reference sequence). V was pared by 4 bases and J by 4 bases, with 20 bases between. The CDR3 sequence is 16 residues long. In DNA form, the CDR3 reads TGTGCCAGCAGCGTGACCCCAACAGGGGGGGGAGAGACCCAGTACTTC. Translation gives CASSVTPTGGGETQYF.

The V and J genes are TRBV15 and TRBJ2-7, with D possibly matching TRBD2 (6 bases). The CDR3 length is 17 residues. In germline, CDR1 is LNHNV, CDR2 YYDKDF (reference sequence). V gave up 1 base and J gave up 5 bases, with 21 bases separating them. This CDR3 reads CATSRVLGTPNPNEQYF. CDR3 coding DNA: TGTGCCACCAGCAGAGTCCTCGGGACTCCAAACCCCAACGAGCAGTACTTC.

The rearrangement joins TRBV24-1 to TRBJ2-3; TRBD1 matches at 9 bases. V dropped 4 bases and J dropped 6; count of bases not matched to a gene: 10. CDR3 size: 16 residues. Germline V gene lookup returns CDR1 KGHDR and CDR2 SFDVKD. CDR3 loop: CATSDKGQGGVDTQYF. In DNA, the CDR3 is TGTGCCACCAGTGACAAGGGACAGGGTGGTGTCGATACGCAGTATTTT.

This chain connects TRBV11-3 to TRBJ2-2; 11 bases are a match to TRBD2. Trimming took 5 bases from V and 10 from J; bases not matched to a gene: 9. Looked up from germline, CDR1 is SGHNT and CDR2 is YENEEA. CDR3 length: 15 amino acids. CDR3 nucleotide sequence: TGTGCCAGCAGCCAACTAGCGGGGGCGTCCGCGGAGCTGTTTTTT. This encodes CASSQLAGASAELFF.